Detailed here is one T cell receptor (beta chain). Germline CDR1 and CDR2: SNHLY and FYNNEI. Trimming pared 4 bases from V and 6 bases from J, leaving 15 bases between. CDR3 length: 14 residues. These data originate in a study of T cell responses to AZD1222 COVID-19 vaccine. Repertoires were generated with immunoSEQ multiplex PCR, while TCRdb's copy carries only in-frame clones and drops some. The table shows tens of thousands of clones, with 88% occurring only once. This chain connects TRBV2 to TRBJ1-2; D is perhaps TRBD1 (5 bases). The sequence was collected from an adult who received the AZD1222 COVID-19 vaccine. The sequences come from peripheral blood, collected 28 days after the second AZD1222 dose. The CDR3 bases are TGTGCCAGCAGTGTCCTTAAGTCAGGGAATGGCTACACCTTC. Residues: CASSVLKSGNGYTF.